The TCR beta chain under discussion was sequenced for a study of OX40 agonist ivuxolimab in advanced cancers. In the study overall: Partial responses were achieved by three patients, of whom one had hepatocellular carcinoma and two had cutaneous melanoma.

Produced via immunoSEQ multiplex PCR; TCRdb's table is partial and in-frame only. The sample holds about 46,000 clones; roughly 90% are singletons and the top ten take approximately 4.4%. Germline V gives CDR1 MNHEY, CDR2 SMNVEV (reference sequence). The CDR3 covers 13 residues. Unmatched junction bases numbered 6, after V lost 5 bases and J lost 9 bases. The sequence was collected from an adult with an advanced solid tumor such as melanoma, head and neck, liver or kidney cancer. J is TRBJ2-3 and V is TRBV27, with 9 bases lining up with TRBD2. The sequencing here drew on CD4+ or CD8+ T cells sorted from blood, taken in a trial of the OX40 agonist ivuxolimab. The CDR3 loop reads CASSQILAGTQYF. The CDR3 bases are TGTGCCAGCAGTCAAATCCTAGCGGGAACGCAGTATTTT.